This T cell receptor (beta chain) is from a study of blood T cell repertoires in COVID-19. Generated by immunoSEQ multiplex PCR, the TCRdb table keeps only in-frame clones and is missing some. The table records tens of thousands of clones, around 80% of them present only once. Germline CDR1 reads MDHEN; CDR2 reads SYDVKM. The CDR3 spans 13 residues. Trimming removed 3 bases at V and 2 bases at J, with 4 bases between. The source is a human donor in a cohort sampled during active COVID-19. V is TRBV28 and J is TRBJ2-2, with unresolved D. Sequencing input: peripheral blood. The CDR3 DNA reads as TGTGCCAGCAGTTTCCTTAACACCGGGGAGCTGTTTTTT. It yields the protein CASSFLNTGELFF. The whole variable domain, remainder taken from reference TRBV28 and TRBJ2-2, is DVKVTQSSRYLVKRTGEKVFLECVQDMDHENMFWYRQDPGLGLRLIYFSYDVKMKEKGDIPEGYSVSREKKERFSLILESASTNQTSMYLCASSFLNTGELFFGEGSRLTVL.